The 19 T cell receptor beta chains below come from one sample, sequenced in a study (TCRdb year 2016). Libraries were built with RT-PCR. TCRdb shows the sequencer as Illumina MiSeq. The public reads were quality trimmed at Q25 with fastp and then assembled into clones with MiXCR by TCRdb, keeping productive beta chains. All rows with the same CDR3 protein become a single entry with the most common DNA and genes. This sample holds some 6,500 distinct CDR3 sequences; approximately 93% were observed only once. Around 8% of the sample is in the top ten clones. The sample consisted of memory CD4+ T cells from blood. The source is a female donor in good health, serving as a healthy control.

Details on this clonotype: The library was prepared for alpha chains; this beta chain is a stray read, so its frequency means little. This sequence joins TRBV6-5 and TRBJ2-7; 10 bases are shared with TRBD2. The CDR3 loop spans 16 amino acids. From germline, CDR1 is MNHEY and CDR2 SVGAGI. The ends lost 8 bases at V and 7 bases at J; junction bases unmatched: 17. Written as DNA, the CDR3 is TGTGCCAGCCTGAGAAGTAGCGGGGGGCCTCTTGGAGAGCAGTACTTC. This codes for CASLRSSGGPLGEQYF.

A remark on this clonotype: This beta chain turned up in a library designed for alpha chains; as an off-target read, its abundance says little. The CDR3 DNA follows: TGCGCCAGCAGCTTGGGACTCTGGGGGAATGAGCAGTTCTTC. The encoded protein is CASSLGLWGNEQFF. The chain has TRBV5-1 and TRBJ2-1; tentatively, D is TRBD1 or TRBD2 (5 bases each). The CDR3 consists of 14 residues. The germline V gene has CDR1 SGHRS and CDR2 YFSETQ. V lost 0 bases, J lost 7 bases, and 11 bases lay in between.

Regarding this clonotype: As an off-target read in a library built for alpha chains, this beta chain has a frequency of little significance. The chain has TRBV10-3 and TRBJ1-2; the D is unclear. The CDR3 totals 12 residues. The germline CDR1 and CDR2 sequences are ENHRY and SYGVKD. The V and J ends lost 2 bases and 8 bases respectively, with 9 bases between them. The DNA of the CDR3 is TGTGCCATCAGTGAGGATGATCGAGGCTACACCTTC. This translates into CAISEDDRGYTF.

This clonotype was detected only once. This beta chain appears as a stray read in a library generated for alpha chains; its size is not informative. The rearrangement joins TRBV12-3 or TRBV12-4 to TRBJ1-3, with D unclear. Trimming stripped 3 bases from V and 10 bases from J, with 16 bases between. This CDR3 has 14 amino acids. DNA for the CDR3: TGTGCCAGCAGTTTTTCGACATCCGCAGCGACCATATATTTT. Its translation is CASSFSTSAATIYF.

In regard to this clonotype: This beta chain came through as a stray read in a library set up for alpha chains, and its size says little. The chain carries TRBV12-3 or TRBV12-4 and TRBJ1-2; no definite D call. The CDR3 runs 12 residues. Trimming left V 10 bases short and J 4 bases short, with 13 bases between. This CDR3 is CATARAGYGYTF. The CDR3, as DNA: TGTGCCACCGCCCGGGCAGGCTATGGCTACACCTTC.

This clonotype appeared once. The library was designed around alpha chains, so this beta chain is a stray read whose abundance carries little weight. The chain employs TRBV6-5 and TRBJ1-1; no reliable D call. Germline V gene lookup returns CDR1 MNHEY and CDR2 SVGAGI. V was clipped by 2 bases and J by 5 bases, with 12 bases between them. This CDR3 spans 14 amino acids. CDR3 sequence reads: CASSYNGRPTEAFF. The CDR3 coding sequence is TGTGCCAGCAGTTACAACGGACGGCCGACTGAAGCTTTCTTT.

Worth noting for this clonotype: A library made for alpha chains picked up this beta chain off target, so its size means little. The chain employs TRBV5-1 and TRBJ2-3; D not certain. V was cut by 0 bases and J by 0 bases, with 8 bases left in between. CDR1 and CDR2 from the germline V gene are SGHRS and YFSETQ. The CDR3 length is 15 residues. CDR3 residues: CASSLENPSTDTQYF. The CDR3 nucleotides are TGCGCCAGCAGCTTGGAAAACCCAAGCACAGATACGCAGTATTTT.

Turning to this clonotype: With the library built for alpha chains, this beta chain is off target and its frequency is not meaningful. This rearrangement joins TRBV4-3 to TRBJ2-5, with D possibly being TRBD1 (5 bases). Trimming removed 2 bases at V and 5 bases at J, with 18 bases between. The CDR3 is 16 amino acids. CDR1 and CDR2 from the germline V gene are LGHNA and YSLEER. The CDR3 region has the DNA TGCGCCAGCAGCCAAAGGGGCGCCTCCACTCAGGAGACCCAGTACTTC. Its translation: CASSQRGASTQETQYF.

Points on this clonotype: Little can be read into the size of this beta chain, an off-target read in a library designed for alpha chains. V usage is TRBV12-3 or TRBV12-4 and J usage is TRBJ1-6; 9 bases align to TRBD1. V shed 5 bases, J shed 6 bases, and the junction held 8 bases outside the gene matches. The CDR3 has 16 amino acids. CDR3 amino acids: CASSLPGQGINSPLHF. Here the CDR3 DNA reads TGTGCCAGCAGTCTCCCGGGACAGGGAATTAATTCACCCCTCCACTTT.

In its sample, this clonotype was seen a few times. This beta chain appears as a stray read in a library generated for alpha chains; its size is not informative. CDR3 nucleotides: TGTGCCATCAGTGATGGGGGACAGGGTCCCCATGGCTACACCTTC. Protein product: CAISDGGQGPHGYTF. This rearrangement joins TRBV10-3 to TRBJ1-2; 9 nucleotides match TRBD1. Trimming removed 3 bases from V and 6 bases from J; junction bases left unmatched: 8. The germline CDR1 and CDR2 sequences are ENHRY and SYGVKD. CDR3 length equals 15 residues.

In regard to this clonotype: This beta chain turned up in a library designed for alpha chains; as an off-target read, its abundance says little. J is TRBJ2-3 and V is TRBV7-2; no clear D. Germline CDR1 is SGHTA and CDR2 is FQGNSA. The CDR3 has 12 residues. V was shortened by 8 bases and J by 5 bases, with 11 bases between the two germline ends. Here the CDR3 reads CASSTNRDTQYF. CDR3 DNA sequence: TGTGCCAGCTCCACAAATCGAGATACGCAGTATTTT.

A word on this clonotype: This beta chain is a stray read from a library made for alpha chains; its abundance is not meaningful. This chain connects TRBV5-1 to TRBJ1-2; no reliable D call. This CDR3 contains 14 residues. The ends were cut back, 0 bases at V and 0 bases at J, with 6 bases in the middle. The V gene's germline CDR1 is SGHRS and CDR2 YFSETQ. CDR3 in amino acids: CASSLESPNYGYTF. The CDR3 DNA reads TGCGCCAGCAGCTTGGAGAGTCCTAACTATGGCTACACCTTC.

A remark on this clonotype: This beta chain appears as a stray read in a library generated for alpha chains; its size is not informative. The CDR3 protein is CASSLVWQGSSPLHF. The CDR3, as DNA: TGTGCCAGCAGCTTAGTCTGGCAGGGTAGCTCACCCCTCCACTTT. This chain links TRBV7-2 with TRBJ1-6; D might be TRBD1 (5 bases). Per the germline V gene, CDR1 is SGHTA and CDR2 is FQGNSA. The CDR3 length is 15 residues. V lost 1 base to trimming and J lost 10 bases, with 14 bases between them.

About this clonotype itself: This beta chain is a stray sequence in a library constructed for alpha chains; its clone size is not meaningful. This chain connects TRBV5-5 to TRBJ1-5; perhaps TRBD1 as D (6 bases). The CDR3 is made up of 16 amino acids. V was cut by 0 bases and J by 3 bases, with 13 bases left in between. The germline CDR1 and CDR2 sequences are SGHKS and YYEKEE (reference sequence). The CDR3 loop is CASSLGRGAINQPQHF. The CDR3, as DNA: TGTGCCAGCAGCTTGGGCAGGGGCGCTATCAATCAGCCCCAGCATTTT.

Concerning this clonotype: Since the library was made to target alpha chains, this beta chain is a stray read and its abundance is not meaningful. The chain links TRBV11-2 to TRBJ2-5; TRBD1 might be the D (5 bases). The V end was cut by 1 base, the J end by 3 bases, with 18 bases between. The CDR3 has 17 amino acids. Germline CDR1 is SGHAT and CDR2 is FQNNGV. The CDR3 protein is CASSLVSGGQGEETQYF. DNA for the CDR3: TGTGCCAGCAGCTTAGTGTCGGGTGGGCAGGGTGAAGAGACCCAGTACTTC.

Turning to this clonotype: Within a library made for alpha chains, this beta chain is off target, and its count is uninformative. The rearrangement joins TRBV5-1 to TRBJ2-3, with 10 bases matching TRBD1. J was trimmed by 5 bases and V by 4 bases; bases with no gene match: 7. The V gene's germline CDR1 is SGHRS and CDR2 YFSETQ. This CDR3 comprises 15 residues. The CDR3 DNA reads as TGCGCCAGCAGCAACTATGGACAGGGGGGAGATACGCAGTATTTT. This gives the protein CASSNYGQGGDTQYF. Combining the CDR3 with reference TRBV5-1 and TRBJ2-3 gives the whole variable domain KAGVTQTPRYLIKTRGQQVTLSCSPISGHRSVSWYQQTPGQGLQFLFEYFSETQRNKGNFPGRFSGRQFSNSRSEMNVSTLELGDSALYLCASSNYGQGGDTQYFGPGTRLTVL.

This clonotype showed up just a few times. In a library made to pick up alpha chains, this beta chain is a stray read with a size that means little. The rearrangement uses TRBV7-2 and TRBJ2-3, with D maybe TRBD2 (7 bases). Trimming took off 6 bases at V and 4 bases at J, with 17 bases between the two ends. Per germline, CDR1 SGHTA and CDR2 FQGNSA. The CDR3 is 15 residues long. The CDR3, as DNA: TGTGCCAGCAGTTCGCGGGGGTCAGGGGCAGATACGCAGTATTTT. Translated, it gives CASSSRGSGADTQYF.

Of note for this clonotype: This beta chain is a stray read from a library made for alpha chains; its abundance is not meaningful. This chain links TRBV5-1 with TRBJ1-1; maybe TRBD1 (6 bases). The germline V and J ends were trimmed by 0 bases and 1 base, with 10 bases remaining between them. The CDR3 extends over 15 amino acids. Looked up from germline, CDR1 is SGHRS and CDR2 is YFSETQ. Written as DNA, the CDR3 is TGCGCCAGCAGCTTGGCCGGCAGGGGGAACACTGAAGCTTTCTTT. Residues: CASSLAGRGNTEAFF.

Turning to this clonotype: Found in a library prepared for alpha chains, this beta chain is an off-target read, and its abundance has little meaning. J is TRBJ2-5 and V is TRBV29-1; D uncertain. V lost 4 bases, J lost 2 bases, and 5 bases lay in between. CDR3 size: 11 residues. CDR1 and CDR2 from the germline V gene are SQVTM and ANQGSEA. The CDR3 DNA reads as TGCAGCGTTGGCCCTCAAGAGACCCAGTACTTC. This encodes CSVGPQETQYF.